This T cell receptor (beta chain) emerged from a study of blood T cells in healthy people across ages (dated by TCRdb to 2015 to 2017). For context, the study as a whole: In model experiments, roughly one uniquely barcoded TCR beta cDNA molecule per two T cells was captured by template switching. To avoid experimental bias, donors of different ages were randomly spread across the sequencing lanes. The donors were split into four age groups: young (average 16 years), middle-aged (roughly 40), aged (approximately 59) and long-lived (about 74). Using the same blood draw, the study looked at two additional independent replicas of 1 million unique cDNA reads for two donors, one aged 18 to 30 and the other aged 80 or older. The study measured age-related changes in TCR beta repertoire diversity using deep sequencing normalized with unique cDNA molecular identifiers. Results and caveats for the whole study, not just this receptor: Because the CMV infection status of the donors was unknown, age-related changes in expanded clonotypes may potentially have been confounded. Estimates of total diversity based on one million sequenced T cells were considered lower bounds and underestimates. Observed TCR beta diversity correlated strongly with the percentage of naive T cells measured by flow cytometry. As age increased, observed TCR beta diversity per million T cells dropped in a roughly linear way, and a significant reduction was already evident by age roughly 40. Compared with the aged group, the long-lived group had more naive CD4+ T cells, fewer expanded clones and increased TCR diversity, a pattern suggesting age selection. Conclusive comparison of naive and antigen-experienced compartments was prevented by the profiling of bulk unsorted PBMCs.

This clonotype was seen once. Its target antigen remains unknown. Base qualities are not recorded, but no much larger clone differs from it by a single base. CDR1 and CDR2 are drawn from the germline V gene (reference sequence): LNHNV, YYDKDF. V loses 1 base of germline sequence and J loses 4 bases, and the interval between the two ends is 15 bases. Counted from cysteine to phenylalanine, this CDR3 has 16 amino acids. Only the CDR3 part of the read is kept: 48 bases, read in frame from the first base. The receptor library was made with 5' RACE. Sequencing used an Illumina HiSeq 2500. The second PCR ran for about 6 to 11 cycles and used a J-beta primer mix along with a sample-barcoded 5' primer. A template-switch 5' adaptor carrying 12 random nucleotides introduced a unique molecular identifier onto each TCR beta cDNA molecule. At least 2.5 million CDR3-containing paired-end reads were obtained from each sample. The Mint cDNA synthesis kit, primed by a TRBC-specific oligonucleotide, was used to synthesize first-strand cDNA from all RNA. Following uracil-DNA glycosylase treatment, a first 18-cycle PCR with universal primers M1SS and BC2_uni_R was performed on all cDNA. Per the original workflow: Each sample was normalized by randomly selecting 1 million high-quality reads, each carrying a distinct molecular identifier. Instead of being binned into consensus sequences, reads with shared molecular identifiers were discarded. MiTCR, run with a Q25 quality threshold and the strictest error-elimination algorithm, handled CDR3 identification, clonotype clustering and error correction. A nonparametric unseen species model using Euler transformation provided a lower-bound estimate of total TCR beta diversity. TCRdb reprocessed the public reads (quality trimming at Q25 with fastp, clone calling with MiXCR) and kept in-frame beta chains. Under each unique CDR3 protein, matching rows form one entry showing the most common genes and DNA. Here the V and J calls rest on TCRdb's processing, not on the authors' analysis. Counted in this sample were over 1,500,000 distinct CDR3 sequences; roughly 49% of them appeared once. The biggest ten clones account for around 2.1% of the sample.

The donors were some 36 Caucasian individuals from Russia, aged roughly 6 to 90 years, who were systemically healthy. Ten milliliters of peripheral blood were drawn from each donor into EDTA-treated Vacutainer tubes. Ficoll-Paque density-gradient centrifugation was used to isolate PBMCs, with at least 6.5 million per sample. Trizol reagent was used to extract total RNA from PBMCs, with at least 5.5 micrograms per sample. The percentages of naive CD45RAhigh/CD27high T cells were determined by flow cytometry on a PBMC aliquot from every donor. Sequenced material: blood. The chain was built from TRBV15 and TRBJ2-3, with the D gene uncertain. This TCR derives from a woman aged 40 to 49 in good health. The CDR3 in this case is CATSRAGQDPPDTQYF. The DNA is TGTGCCACCAGCAGAGCTGGTCAGGATCCACCAGATACGCAGTATTTT.